This paragraph covers one TCR beta chain sequence. V shed 3 bases, J shed 4 bases, and the junction held 2 bases outside the gene matches. This CDR3 comprises 14 residues. In germline, CDR1 is LNHDA, CDR2 SQIVND (reference sequence). This specimen comes from a study of blood T cell repertoires in COVID-19. Study in general: Sample material is recorded as cDNA or gDNA derived from T cells, B-cell-depleted T cells, or PBMCs.

Sequencing was performed with immunoSEQ multiplex PCR; in TCRdb, only in-frame clones are kept and a portion is missing. Among approximately 460,000 clones listed, approximately 89% were seen once. Patients in Seattle were enrolled during active infection, then followed longitudinally. The origin of this receptor is a man younger than 35 with COVID-19, enrolled during active disease. The chain uses TRBV19 and TRBJ1-1; 10 bases align to TRBD1. Sequencing was done on a sample of peripheral blood. DNA for the CDR3: TGTGCCAGTAGTATGGGACAGGGGAGCACTGAAGCTTTCTTT. Amino acids: CASSMGQGSTEAFF.